This record covers a single T cell receptor beta chain. These data come from a study of relationships among human T cell subsets. The T cell receptor alpha and beta CDR3 regions were amplified from mRNA by semiquantitative ARM-PCR. ARM-PCR used tagged nested gene-specific primers, then communal superprimers for exponential amplification. MiXCR, run by TCRdb on the multiplex PCR reads, gives a single entry per CDR3 protein. The sample contains several thousand distinct CDR3 sequences, roughly 54% of which appear only once. From the CD45RA-negative fraction, anti-CD45RO beads picked out CD45RA-RO+ memory T cells. The sequencing sample was made of memory T cells sorted from blood. This TCR was sampled from a man aged 35 to 55 in good health.

CDR3 sequence reads: CAISESRGGTEAFF. The CDR3 nucleotides read TGTGCCATCAGTGAGTCCCGGGGGGGCACTGAAGCTTTCTTT. V usage is TRBV10-3 and J usage is TRBJ1-1, with TRBD1 as a possible D gene (5 bases). Germline V gene sequence: CDR1 ENHRY, CDR2 SYGVKD. This CDR3 has 14 residues. Trimming took 0 bases from V and 4 from J, leaving 9 bases between them.